Presented here are 12 T cell receptor beta chains from one specimen sequenced in a study of CD8+CD57+ T cells in acquired aplastic anemia. Using genomic DNA as the template, TCR beta VDJ and CDR3 profiling was carried out. TCRdb re-called the reads with MiXCR, one entry per CDR3 protein. The profile shows 50,000 to 70,000 distinct CDR3 sequences, around 50% of them singletons. The sequenced material came from sorted CD4+, CD8+, or CD8+CD57+ T cells (not recorded which) from PBMCs. All receptors derive from a human donor in good health, serving as a control.

This clonotype was recorded once. The chain couples TRBV24-1 to TRBJ2-3, with 14 bases lining up with TRBD2. The V segment lost 4 bases and the J segment 5 bases; nucleotides outside the gene matches: 7. The CDR3 totals 17 residues. Germline V gene sequence: CDR1 KGHDR, CDR2 SFDVKD. This CDR3 is CATSDSTSGGAKDTQYF. CDR3 DNA sequence: TGTGCCACCAGTGACTCGACTAGCGGGGGGGCCAAAGATACGCAGTATTTT.

The V and J genes are TRBV29-1 and TRBJ1-5; 7 bases match TRBD1. CDR3 size: 13 residues. Germline CDR1 SQVTM, CDR2 ANQGSEA. The ends lost 6 bases at V and 5 bases at J; junction bases unmatched: 7. The CDR3 is CSVVTGRDQPQHF. The CDR3, as DNA: TGCAGCGTAGTGACAGGGAGGGATCAGCCCCAGCATTTT.

This clonotype was counted many times. J is TRBJ1-1 and V is TRBV3-1; TRBD1 matches 9 bases. The J segment lost 6 bases and the V segment lost 1 base, leaving 9 bases of the junction unmatched. CDR3 length: 16 residues. Germline loops: CDR1 LGHDT, CDR2 YNNKEL (reference sequence). CDR3 in amino acids: CASSQVSTGGPAEAFF. As DNA, the CDR3 is TGTGCCAGCAGCCAAGTCTCGACAGGGGGACCGGCTGAAGCTTTCTTT.

This clonotype was observed at least ten times. This sequence joins TRBV20-1 and TRBJ2-5; D is perhaps TRBD1 or TRBD2 (7 bases each). This CDR3 spans 15 amino acids. V was clipped by 5 bases and J by 5 bases, with 21 bases between them. Per germline, CDR1 DFQATT and CDR2 SNEGSKA (reference sequence). The CDR3 loop reads CSARRIQGRGETQYF. DNA of the CDR3: TGCAGTGCTCGACGTATACAGGGGAGGGGGGAGACCCAGTACTTC.

To note about this clonotype: The CDR3 end shows no conserved phenylalanine or tryptophan, and so a read error is likely. This rearrangement joins TRBV11-3 to TRBJ2-7, with TRBD2 matching 7 bases. Germline V gene sequence: CDR1 SGHNT, CDR2 YENEEA. Losses at the gene ends were 7 bases for V and 5 bases for J; bases not matched to a gene: 14. The CDR3 has 15 residues. CDR3 sequence (DNA): TGTGCCAGCACCCCCCTTGGCGGGAGTACGGACGAGCAGTACTCC. Translated, it gives CASTPLGGSTDEQYS.

The rearrangement joins TRBV24-1 to TRBJ2-7, with D unresolved. Germline assignment: CDR1 KGHDR and CDR2 SFDVKD. Trimming took off 4 bases at V and 8 bases at J, with 2 bases between the two ends. This CDR3 comprises 9 residues. The CDR3, as DNA: TGTGCCACCAGTGACCAGCAGTACTTC. This gives the protein CATSDQQYF.

This clonotype was recorded many times. V is TRBV5-1 and J is TRBJ1-6; 10 bases map to TRBD1. The CDR3 extends over 14 amino acids. V shed 3 bases and J 10 bases; nucleotides not matched to a gene: 4. Germline V CDR1 and CDR2: SGHRS, YFSETQ. CDR3 sequence reads: CASSYGQGDSPLHF. The CDR3 bases are TGCGCCAGCAGCTACGGACAGGGGGACTCACCCCTCCACTTT.

Many counts were recorded for this clonotype. The V call is TRBV15, the J call TRBJ1-3, with D perhaps matching TRBD1 (5 bases). Germline assignment: CDR1 LNHNV and CDR2 YYDKDF (reference sequence). V was pared by 0 bases and J by 3 bases, with 15 bases between. The CDR3 has 17 residues. CDR3 in DNA: TGTGCCACCAGCAGAGATGGGGGGGTCGGGAGTGGAAACACCATATATTTT. Amino acid sequence: CATSRDGGVGSGNTIYF.

The chain uses TRBV7-9 and TRBJ2-7; 7 bases agree with TRBD1. The CDR3 has 13 residues. Germline CDR1 and CDR2: SEHNR and FQNEAQ (reference sequence). Trimming took 2 bases from V and 3 from J; bases not matched to a gene: 1. DNA for the CDR3: TGTGCCAGCAGCTTACGGGACAGCTACGAGCAGTACGTC. Protein sequence: CASSLRDSYEQYV.

This clonotype was seen many times. The rearrangement uses TRBV7-8 and TRBJ1-5, with a weak D call TRBD1 (6 bases). V lost 1 base to trimming and J lost 1 base, with 8 bases between them. Germline V lookup: CDR1 SGHVS, CDR2 FQNEAQ. CDR3 length equals 15 residues. CDR3 sequence reads: CASSLDRESNQPQHF. In DNA form, the CDR3 reads TGTGCCAGCAGCTTAGACAGGGAAAGCAATCAGCCCCAGCATTTT.

V gene TRBV20-1 combines with J gene TRBJ2-3, with D perhaps assigned TRBD1 or TRBD2 (7 bases each). Germline loops: CDR1 DFQATT, CDR2 SNEGSKA (reference sequence). This CDR3 is 15 amino acids long. V shed 3 bases and J shed 4 bases, with 17 bases lying between them. The CDR3 reads CSASVSGGEADTQYF. CDR3 DNA sequence: TGCAGTGCTAGTGTCTCAGGGGGGGAGGCAGATACGCAGTATTTT.

The table lists this clonotype with a few counts. The chain employs TRBV24-1 and TRBJ1-1; a possible D gene is TRBD1 (5 bases). The CDR3 runs to 13 residues. Trimming pared 4 bases from V and 11 bases from J, leaving 16 bases between. Germline V lookup: CDR1 KGHDR, CDR2 SFDVKD. The CDR3 DNA reads as TGTGCCACCAGTGAATCATGGGGCAGTGAGGCTTTCTTT. Translation: CATSESWGSEAFF.